This record looks at one T cell receptor (beta chain) sequence and its context. This sample is drawn from a study of shared clonotypes between healthy human individuals. CDR3 length equals 16 residues. In germline, CDR1 is SGHTA, CDR2 FQGNSA. After removal of 1 base from V and 2 bases from J, the junction contained 5 bases not matched to a gene. Only in-frame clones appear in the TCRdb table, and some are missing; sequencing was by immunoSEQ multiplex PCR. This sample has hundreds of thousands of clones; over 65% occur once, and the top ten carry about an eighth. The TCR comes from a woman aged 40 to 55 in good health. Some clones in this sample may be carry-over from other donors' samples. V is TRBV7-2 and J is TRBJ1-3; 7 nucleotides align to TRBD1. What was sequenced was PBMCs. CDR3 sequence (DNA): TGTGCCAGCAGCTTAGTTAGCCAGGGGGCTGGAAACACCATATATTTT. It specifies CASSLVSQGAGNTIYF. Looking up the rest from reference TRBV7-2 and TRBJ1-3 gives the full variable domain: GAGVSQSPSNKVTEKGKDVELRCDPISGHTALYWYRQSLGQGLEFLIYFQGNSAPDKSGLPSDRFSAERTGGSVSTLTIQRTQQEDSAVYLCASSLVSQGAGNTIYFGEGSWLTVV.